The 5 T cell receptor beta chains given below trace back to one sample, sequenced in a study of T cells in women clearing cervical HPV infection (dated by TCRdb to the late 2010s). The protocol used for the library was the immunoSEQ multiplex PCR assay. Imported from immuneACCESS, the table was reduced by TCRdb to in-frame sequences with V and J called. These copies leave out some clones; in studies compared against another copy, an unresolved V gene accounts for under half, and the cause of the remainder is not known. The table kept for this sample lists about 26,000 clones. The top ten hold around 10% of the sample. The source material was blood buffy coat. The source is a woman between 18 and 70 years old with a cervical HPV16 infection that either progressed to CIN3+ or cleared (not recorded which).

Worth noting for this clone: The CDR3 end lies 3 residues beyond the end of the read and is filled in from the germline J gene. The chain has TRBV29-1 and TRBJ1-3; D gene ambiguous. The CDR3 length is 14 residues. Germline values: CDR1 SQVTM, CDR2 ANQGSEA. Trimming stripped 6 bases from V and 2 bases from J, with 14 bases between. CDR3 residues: CSVTESGTGNTIYF. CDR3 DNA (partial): TGCAGCGTAACCGAGTCGGGGACTGGAAACACC.

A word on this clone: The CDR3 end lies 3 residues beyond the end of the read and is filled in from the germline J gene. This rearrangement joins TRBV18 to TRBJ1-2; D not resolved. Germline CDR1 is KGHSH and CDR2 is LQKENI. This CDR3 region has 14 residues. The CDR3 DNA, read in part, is TGTGCCAGCTCACCCTGGGTAGCAGACGATGAC. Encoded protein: CASSPWVADDD. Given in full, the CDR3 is CASSPWVADDDYTF.

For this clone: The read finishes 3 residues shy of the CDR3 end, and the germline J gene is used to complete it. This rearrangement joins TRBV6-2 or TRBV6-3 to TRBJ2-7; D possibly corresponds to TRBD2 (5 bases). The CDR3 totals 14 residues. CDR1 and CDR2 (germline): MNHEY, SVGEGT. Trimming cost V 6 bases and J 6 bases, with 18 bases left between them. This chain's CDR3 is CASSPTPQRGEQYF. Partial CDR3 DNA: TGTGCCAGCAGCCCCACCCCTCAACGGGGCGAG.

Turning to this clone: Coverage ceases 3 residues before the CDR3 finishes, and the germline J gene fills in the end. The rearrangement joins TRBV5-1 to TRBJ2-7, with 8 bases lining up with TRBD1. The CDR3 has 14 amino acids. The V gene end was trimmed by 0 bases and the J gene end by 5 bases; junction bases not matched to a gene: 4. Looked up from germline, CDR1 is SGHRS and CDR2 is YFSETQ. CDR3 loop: CASSLGTGRNEQYF. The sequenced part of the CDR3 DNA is TGCGCCAGCAGCTTGGGGACAGGGCGGAACGAG.

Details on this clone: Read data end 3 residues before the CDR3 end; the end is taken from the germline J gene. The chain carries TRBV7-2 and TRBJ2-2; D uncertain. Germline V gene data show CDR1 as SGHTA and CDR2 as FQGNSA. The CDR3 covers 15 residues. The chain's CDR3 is CASSPRQVADSPLFF. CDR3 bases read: TGTGCCAGCAGCCCCCGCCAGGTCGCAGATTCACCG.